This paragraph covers one T cell receptor (beta chain) sequence. The sample is drawn from a study of blood T cell repertoires in COVID-19. While infection was still active, Seattle patients were enrolled and then followed longitudinally. Per the germline V gene, CDR1 is SGHRS and CDR2 is YFSETQ. The CDR3 covers 14 residues. The J segment lost 6 bases and the V segment lost 2 bases, leaving 5 bases of the junction unmatched. Using immunoSEQ multiplex PCR, the repertoire was profiled, and TCRdb retains in-frame clones only, with some absent. This table holds more than 85,000 clones, roughly 90% found once.

The source material was peripheral blood. The sequence derives from a human donor with COVID-19, enrolled during active disease. The donor label of this sample is uncertain. The chain uses TRBV5-1 and TRBJ2-3; the match to TRBD2 covers 8 bases. The chain's CDR3 is CASSFGSGTDTQYF. The DNA for the CDR3 is TGCGCCAGCAGCTTCGGTAGCGGGACGGATACGCAGTATTTT.